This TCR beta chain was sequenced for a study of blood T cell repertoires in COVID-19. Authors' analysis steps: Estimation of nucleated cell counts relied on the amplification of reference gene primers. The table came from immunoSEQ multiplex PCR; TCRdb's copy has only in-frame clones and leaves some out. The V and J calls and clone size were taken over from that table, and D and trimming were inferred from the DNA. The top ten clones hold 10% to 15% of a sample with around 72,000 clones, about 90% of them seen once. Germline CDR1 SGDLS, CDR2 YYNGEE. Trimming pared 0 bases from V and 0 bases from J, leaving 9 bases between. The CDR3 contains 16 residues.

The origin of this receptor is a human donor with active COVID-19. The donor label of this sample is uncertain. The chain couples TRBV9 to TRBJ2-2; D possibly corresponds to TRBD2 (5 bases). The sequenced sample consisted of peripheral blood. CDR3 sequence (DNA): TGTGCCAGCAGCGTAGCTCCGGGATCGAACACCGGGGAGCTGTTTTTT. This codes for CASSVAPGSNTGELFF.